Here is one TCR beta chain with its context. The record originates from a study of T cell changes during pregnancy in multiple sclerosis. CDR1 WSHSY and CDR2 SAAADI come from the germline V gene. The length of the CDR3 is 15 residues. Trimming pared 1 base from V and 6 bases from J, leaving 13 bases between. Repertoires were generated with immunoSEQ multiplex PCR, while TCRdb's copy carries only in-frame clones and drops some. The table has around 120,000 clones, 91% seen once; the top ten hold about 3.5%. V gene TRBV10-2 combines with J gene TRBJ2-1; D is uncertain. The specimen was peripheral blood, collected after pregnancy. The receptor was derived from a female donor with multiple sclerosis, enrolled in a pregnancy study. The CDR3 reads CASSEWMKRGNEQFF. The CDR3 bases are TGCGCCAGCAGTGAGTGGATGAAGCGCGGCAATGAGCAGTTCTTC.